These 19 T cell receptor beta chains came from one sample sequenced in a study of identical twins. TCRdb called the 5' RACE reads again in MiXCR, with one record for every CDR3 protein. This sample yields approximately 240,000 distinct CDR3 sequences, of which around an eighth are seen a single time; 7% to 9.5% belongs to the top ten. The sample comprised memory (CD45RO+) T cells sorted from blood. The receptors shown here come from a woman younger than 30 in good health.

CDR3 DNA sequence: TGTGCCAGCAACCTCCGGGGGAGCACAGATACGCAGTATTTT. Protein sequence: CASNLRGSTDTQYF. V gene TRBV11-2 combines with J gene TRBJ2-3, with D perhaps matching TRBD2 (6 bases). The CDR3 has 14 residues. Germline V gene lookup returns CDR1 SGHAT and CDR2 FQNNGV. The V end was cut by 7 bases, the J end by 0 bases, with 11 bases between.

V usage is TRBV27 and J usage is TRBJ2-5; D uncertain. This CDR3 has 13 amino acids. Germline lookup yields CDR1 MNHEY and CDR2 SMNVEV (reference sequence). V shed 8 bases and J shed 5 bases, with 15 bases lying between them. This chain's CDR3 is CASRPDAAETQYF. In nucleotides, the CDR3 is TGTGCCAGCCGACCGGACGCTGCCGAGACCCAGTACTTC.

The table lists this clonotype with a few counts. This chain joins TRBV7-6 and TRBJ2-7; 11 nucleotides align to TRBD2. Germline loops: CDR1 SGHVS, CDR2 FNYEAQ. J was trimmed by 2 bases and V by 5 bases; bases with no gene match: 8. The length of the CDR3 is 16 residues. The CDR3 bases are TGTGCCAGCAGCCCTCGGCTAGCGGGGGGTCCCTACGAGCAGTACTTC. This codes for CASSPRLAGGPYEQYF.

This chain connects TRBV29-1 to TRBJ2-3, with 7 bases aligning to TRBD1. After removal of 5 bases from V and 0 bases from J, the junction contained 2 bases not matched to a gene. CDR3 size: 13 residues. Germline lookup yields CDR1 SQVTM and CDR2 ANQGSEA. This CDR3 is CSVYRGSTDTQYF. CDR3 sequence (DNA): TGCAGCGTTTACAGGGGAAGCACAGATACGCAGTATTTT.

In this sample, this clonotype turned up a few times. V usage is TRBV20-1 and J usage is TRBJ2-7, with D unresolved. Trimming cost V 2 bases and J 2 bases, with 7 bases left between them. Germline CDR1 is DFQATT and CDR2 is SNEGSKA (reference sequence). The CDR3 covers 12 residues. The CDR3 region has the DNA TGCAGTGCTAGACGGACCCCCTACGAGCAGTACTTC. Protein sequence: CSARRTPYEQYF.

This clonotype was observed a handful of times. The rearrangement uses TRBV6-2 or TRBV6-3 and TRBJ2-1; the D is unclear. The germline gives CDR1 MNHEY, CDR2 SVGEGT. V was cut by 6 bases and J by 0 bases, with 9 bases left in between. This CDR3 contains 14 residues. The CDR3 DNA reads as TGTGCCAGCAGAGGCGCCTACTCCTACAATGAGCAGTTCTTC. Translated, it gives CASRGAYSYNEQFF.

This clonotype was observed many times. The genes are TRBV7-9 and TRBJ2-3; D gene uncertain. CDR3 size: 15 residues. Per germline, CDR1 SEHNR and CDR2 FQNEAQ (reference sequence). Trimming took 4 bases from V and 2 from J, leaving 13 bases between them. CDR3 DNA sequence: TGTGCCAGCAGCTGGACCCAGGAAAACACAGATACGCAGTATTTT. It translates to CASSWTQENTDTQYF.

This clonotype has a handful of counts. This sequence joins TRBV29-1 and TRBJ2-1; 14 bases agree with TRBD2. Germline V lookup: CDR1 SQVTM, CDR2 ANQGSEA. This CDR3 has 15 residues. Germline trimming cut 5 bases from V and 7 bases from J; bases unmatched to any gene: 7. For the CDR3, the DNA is TGCAGCGTTCGGGGGACTAGCGGGAGTCCTAATGAGCAGTTCTTC. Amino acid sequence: CSVRGTSGSPNEQFF.

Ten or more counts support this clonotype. CDR3 DNA sequence: TGTGCCAGCAGTGAAAGCCGTGGGACAGGGTACACTGAAGCTTTCTTT. This encodes CASSESRGTGYTEAFF. J is TRBJ1-1 and V is TRBV6-1; TRBD1 matches at 9 bases. The CDR3 has 16 amino acids. V dropped 2 bases and J dropped 3; count of bases not matched to a gene: 7. Germline CDR1 is MNHNS and CDR2 is SASEGT.

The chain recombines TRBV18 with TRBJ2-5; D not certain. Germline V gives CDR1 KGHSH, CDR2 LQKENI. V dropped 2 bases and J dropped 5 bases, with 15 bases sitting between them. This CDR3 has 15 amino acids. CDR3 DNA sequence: TGTGCCAGCTCACCAAGACTGAGGCCGGAGGAGACCCAGTACTTC. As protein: CASSPRLRPEETQYF.

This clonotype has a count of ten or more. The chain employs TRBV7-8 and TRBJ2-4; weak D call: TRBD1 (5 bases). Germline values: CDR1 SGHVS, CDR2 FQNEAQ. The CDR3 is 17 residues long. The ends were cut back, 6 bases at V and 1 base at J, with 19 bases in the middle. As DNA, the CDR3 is TGTGCCAGCAGTCAGGGCATCGGGTTGGGGGCCAAAAACATTCAGTACTTC. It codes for CASSQGIGLGAKNIQYF.

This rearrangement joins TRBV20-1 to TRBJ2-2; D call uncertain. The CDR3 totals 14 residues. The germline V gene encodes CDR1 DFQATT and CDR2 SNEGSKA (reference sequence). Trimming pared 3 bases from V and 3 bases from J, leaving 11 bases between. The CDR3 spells CSARTGPHTGELFF. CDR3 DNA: TGCAGTGCTAGGACCGGGCCCCACACCGGGGAGCTGTTTTTT.

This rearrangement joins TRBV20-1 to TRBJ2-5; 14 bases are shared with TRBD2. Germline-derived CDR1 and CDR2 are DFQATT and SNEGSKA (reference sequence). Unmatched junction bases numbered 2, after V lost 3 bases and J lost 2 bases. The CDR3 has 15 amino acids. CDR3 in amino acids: CSARGLAGDQETQYF. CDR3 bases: TGCAGTGCTAGGGGACTAGCGGGGGATCAAGAGACCCAGTACTTC.

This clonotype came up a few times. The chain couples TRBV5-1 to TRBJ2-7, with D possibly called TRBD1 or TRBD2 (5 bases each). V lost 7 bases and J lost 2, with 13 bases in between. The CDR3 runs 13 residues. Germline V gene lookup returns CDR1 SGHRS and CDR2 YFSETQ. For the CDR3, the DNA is TGCGCCAGCCGACAGAACGGGGCCTACGAGCAGTACTTC. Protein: CASRQNGAYEQYF.

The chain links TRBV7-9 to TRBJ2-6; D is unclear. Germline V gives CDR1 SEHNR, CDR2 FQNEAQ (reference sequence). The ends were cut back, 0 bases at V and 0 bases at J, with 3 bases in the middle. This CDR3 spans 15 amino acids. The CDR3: CASSLAVSGANVLTF. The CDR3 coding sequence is TGTGCCAGCAGCTTAGCCGTCTCTGGGGCCAACGTCCTGACTTTC.

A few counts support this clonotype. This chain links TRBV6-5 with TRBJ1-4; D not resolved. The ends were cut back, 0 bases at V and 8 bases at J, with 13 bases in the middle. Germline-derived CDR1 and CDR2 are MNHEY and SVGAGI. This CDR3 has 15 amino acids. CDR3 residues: CASSYSGSGREKLFF. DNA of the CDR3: TGTGCCAGCAGTTACTCGGGGTCTGGACGGGAAAAACTGTTTTTT.

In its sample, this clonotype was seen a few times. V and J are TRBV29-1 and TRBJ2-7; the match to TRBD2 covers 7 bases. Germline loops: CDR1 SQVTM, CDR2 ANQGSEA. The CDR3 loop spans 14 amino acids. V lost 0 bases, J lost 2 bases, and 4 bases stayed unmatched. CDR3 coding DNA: TGCAGCGTTGAAGATCGGGGGGAACCCTACGAGCAGTACTTC. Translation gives CSVEDRGEPYEQYF.

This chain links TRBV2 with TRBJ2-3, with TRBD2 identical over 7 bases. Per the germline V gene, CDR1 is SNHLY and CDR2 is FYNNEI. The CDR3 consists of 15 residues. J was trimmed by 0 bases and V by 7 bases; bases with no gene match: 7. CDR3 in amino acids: CASNPLGGSTDTQYF. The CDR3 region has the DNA TGTGCCAGCAACCCACTGGGAGGGAGCACAGATACGCAGTATTTT.

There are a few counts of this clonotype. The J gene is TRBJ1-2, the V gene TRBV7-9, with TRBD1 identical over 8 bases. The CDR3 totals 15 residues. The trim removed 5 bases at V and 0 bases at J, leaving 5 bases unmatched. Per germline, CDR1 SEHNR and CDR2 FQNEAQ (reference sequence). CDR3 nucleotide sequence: TGTGCCAGCAGCCTCACAGGGGGAGCTAACTATGGCTACACCTTC. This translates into CASSLTGGANYGYTF.